A single sample is the source of the 15 T cell receptor beta chains below, sequenced in a study of cytomegalovirus exposure and HLA in healthy donors. PCR amplification relied on 60 Vbeta primers (plus 13 Jbeta primers). Clones were sequenced by immunoSEQ multiplex PCR, and TCRdb holds only the in-frame ones, with some missing. The sample shows fewer than 300,000 clones, 86% of them seen only once. The specimen sequenced was PBMCs. The receptors stem from a man aged 35 to 55 in good health and CMV-seropositive.

V is TRBV6-1 and J is TRBJ1-5; 7 nucleotides match TRBD1. Looked up from germline, CDR1 is MNHNS and CDR2 is SASEGT. The V and J ends lost 4 bases and 6 bases, in that order; junction bases with no gene match: 3. This CDR3 region has 13 residues. CDR3 amino acids: CASSAGTAQPQHF. In DNA, the CDR3 is TGTGCCAGCAGTGCCGGGACAGCTCAGCCCCAGCATTTT.

The chain joins TRBV15 to TRBJ2-3, with 10 bases matching TRBD2. V shed 5 bases, J shed 1 base, and the junction held 6 bases outside the gene matches. The CDR3 contains 16 residues. In germline, CDR1 is LNHNV, CDR2 YYDKDF (reference sequence). CDR3 DNA: TGTGCCACCAGCGTAGGACTAGCGGTTGGCACAGATACGCAGTATTTT. Residues: CATSVGLAVGTDTQYF.

The DNA of the CDR3 is TGTGCCAGCAGCTTACAGGGGGACTTCGAAGGTTTAGGACTCTACGAGCAGTACTTC. Translated: CASSLQGDFEGLGLYEQYF. V usage is TRBV7-8 and J usage is TRBJ2-7; tentatively, D is TRBD1 (7 bases). This CDR3 spans 19 amino acids. The V end lost 2 bases, the J end lost 3 bases, and 26 bases lay between the germline ends. Germline V lookup: CDR1 SGHVS, CDR2 FQNEAQ.

The chain is built from TRBV5-4 and TRBJ2-7, with 9 bases identical to TRBD1. Germline CDR1 is SGHNT and CDR2 is YYREEE (reference sequence). The CDR3 contains 12 residues. V shed 0 bases and J 11 bases; nucleotides not matched to a gene: 3. This chain's CDR3 is CASSLGQGDKYF. Written as DNA, the CDR3 is TGTGCCAGCAGCTTGGGACAGGGGGATAAGTACTTC.

The chain is built from TRBV7-8 and TRBJ2-5, with TRBD1 matching over 10 bases. This CDR3 region has 14 residues. Germline CDR1 and CDR2: SGHVS and FQNEAQ. The trim removed 3 bases at V and 5 bases at J, leaving 3 bases unmatched. The CDR3 spells CASSLGTGAETQYF. In DNA form, the CDR3 reads TGTGCCAGCAGCTTGGGGACAGGGGCGGAGACCCAGTACTTC.

A word on this clone: The same CDR3 is also encoded by other DNA sequences in this sample. The chain recombines TRBV6-5 with TRBJ1-1, with D unresolved. CDR3 size: 14 residues. Germline lookup yields CDR1 MNHEY and CDR2 SVGAGI. Trimming left V 0 bases short and J 3 bases short, with 8 bases between. The CDR3 region is CASSYSTSYTEAFF. The DNA of the CDR3 is TGTGCCAGCAGTTACTCGACAAGTTACACTGAAGCTTTCTTT.

This chain uses TRBV5-1 with TRBJ2-1, with TRBD1 matching 9 bases. Trimming took 0 bases from V and 8 from J; bases not matched to a gene: 6. Per germline, CDR1 SGHRS and CDR2 YFSETQ. The CDR3 has 15 amino acids. The CDR3 protein is CASSLAWDRDYEQFF. CDR3 bases: TGCGCCAGCAGCTTGGCGTGGGACAGGGACTATGAGCAGTTCTTC.

V and J are TRBV28 and TRBJ1-2, with 9 positions matching TRBD1. Trimming at V came to 3 bases and at J to 6 bases, leaving 11 bases not matched to a gene. The CDR3 totals 16 residues. Germline V gives CDR1 MDHEN, CDR2 SYDVKM. In DNA, the CDR3 is TGTGCCAGCAGTTTCTTAAGACAGGGGGTTGTCCATGGCTACACCTTC. Its protein product is CASSFLRQGVVHGYTF.

This clone was counted between two and nine times. The chain recombines TRBV7-9 with TRBJ1-1; 9 positions agree with TRBD1. Germline-derived CDR1 and CDR2 are SEHNR and FQNEAQ (reference sequence). This CDR3 has 15 residues. The ends lost 5 bases at V and 6 bases at J; junction bases unmatched: 10. The CDR3 sequence: CASSAAGQGTPEAFF. The CDR3 coding sequence is TGTGCCAGCAGCGCTGCTGGACAGGGGACCCCTGAAGCTTTCTTT.

The genes are TRBV5-4 and TRBJ1-1; the match to TRBD1 covers 9 bases. Looked up from germline, CDR1 is SGHNT and CDR2 is YYREEE (reference sequence). Trimming removed 4 bases from V and 5 bases from J; junction bases left unmatched: 9. The CDR3 has 15 amino acids. CDR3: CASSSPGQGGTEAFF. CDR3 in DNA: TGTGCCAGCAGCAGCCCGGGACAGGGTGGGACTGAAGCTTTCTTT. Complete variable domain (other parts from reference TRBV5-4 and TRBJ1-1): ETGVTQSPTHLIKTRGQQVTLRCSSQSGHNTVSWYQQALGQGPQFIFQYYREEENGRGNFPPRFSGLQFPNYSSELNVNALELDDSALYLCASSSPGQGGTEAFFGQGTRLTVV.

In regard to this clone: This specimen includes other DNA sequences encoding the same CDR3. The CDR3 DNA is TGCGCCAGCAGCCAGGCGGGCACAGATACGCAGTATTTT. Its protein is CASSQAGTDTQYF. The chain is built from TRBV4-1 and TRBJ2-3; D remains unclear. The CDR3 length is 13 residues. Trimming removed 3 bases from V and 1 base from J, with 5 bases in between. Per the germline V gene, CDR1 is MGHRA and CDR2 is YSYEKL.

This clone was recorded once. This chain joins TRBV7-2 and TRBJ2-7, with D perhaps TRBD2 (5 bases). The CDR3 has 13 residues. Germline-derived CDR1 and CDR2 are SGHTA and FQGNSA. Between the trimmed V and J ends, which lost 6 bases and 2 bases, there was a span of 11 bases. The chain's CDR3 is CASSGRTAYEQYF. In DNA, the CDR3 is TGTGCCAGCAGTGGCAGGACTGCCTACGAGCAGTACTTC.

The CDR3 sequence is CASSHTTSSYEQYF. The CDR3 nucleotides read TGCGCCAGCAGCCATACGACATCCTCCTACGAGCAGTACTTC. The chain uses TRBV5-1 and TRBJ2-7; D gene ambiguous. This CDR3 spans 14 amino acids. V was clipped by 4 bases and J by 0 bases, with 11 bases between them. The germline gives CDR1 SGHRS, CDR2 YFSETQ.

The chain combines TRBV28 with TRBJ1-2, with D perhaps TRBD1 (6 bases). This CDR3 spans 15 amino acids. The V gene lost 4 bases and the J gene lost 0 bases, with 12 bases spanning the gap. Germline lookup yields CDR1 MDHEN and CDR2 SYDVKM. In DNA form, the CDR3 reads TGTGCCAGCAGTTACACAGGGTTGTCTAACTATGGCTACACCTTC. Protein sequence: CASSYTGLSNYGYTF.

The chain carries TRBV10-3 and TRBJ1-2; 7 nucleotides align to TRBD1. CDR1 ENHRY and CDR2 SYGVKD come from the germline V gene. V was pared by 6 bases and J by 3 bases, with 4 bases of the junction left unmatched. CDR3 length: 13 amino acids. The CDR3 nucleotides are TGTGCCATCAGCTGGACAGGAGACTATGGCTACACCTTC. It translates to CAISWTGDYGYTF.